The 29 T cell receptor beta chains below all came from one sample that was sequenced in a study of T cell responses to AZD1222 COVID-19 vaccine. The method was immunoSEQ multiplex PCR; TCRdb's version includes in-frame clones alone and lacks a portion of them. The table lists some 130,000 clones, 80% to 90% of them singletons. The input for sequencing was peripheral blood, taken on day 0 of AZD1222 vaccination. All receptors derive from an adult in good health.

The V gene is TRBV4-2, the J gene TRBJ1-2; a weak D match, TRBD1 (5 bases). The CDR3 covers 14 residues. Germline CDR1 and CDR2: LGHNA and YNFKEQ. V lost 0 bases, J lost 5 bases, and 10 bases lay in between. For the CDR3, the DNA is TGTGCCAGCAGCCAAGATCAGGGTTGGTATGGCTACACCTTC. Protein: CASSQDQGWYGYTF.

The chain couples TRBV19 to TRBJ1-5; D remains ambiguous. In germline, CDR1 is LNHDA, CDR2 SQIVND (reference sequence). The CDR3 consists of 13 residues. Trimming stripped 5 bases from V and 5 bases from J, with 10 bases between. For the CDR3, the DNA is TGTGCCAGTAGTGCAACAGCCGATCAGCCCCAGCATTTT. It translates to CASSATADQPQHF.

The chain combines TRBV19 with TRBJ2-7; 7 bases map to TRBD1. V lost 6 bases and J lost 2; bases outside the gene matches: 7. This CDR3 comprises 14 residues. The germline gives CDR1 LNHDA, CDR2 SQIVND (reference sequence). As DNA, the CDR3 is TGTGCCAGTAGCCGTGGGACAGATACCTACGAGCAGTACTTC. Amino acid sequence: CASSRGTDTYEQYF.

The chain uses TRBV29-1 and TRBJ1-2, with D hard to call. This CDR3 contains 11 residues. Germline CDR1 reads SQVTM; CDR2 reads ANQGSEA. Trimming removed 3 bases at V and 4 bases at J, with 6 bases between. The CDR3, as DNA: TGCAGCGTTGAGGAAGTCTATGGCTACACCTTC. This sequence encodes CSVEEVYGYTF.

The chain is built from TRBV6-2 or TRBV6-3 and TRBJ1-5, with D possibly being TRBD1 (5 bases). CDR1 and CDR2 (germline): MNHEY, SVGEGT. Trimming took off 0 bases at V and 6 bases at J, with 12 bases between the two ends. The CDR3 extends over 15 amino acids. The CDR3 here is CASSYSTQVGQPQHF. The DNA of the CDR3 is TGTGCCAGCAGTTACTCGACACAGGTCGGTCAGCCCCAGCATTTT.

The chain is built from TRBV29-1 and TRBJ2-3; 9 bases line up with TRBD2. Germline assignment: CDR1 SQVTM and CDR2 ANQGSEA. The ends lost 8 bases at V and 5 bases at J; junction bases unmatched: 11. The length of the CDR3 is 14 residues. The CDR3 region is CSPFLAGRGDTQYF. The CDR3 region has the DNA TGCAGCCCCTTCCTAGCGGGAAGGGGAGATACGCAGTATTTT.

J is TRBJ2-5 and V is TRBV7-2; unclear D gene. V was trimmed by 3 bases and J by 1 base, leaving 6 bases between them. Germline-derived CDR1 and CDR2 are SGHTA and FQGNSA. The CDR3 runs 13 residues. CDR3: CASSLSPQETQYF. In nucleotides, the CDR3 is TGTGCCAGCAGCTTGTCACCCCAAGAGACCCAGTACTTC.

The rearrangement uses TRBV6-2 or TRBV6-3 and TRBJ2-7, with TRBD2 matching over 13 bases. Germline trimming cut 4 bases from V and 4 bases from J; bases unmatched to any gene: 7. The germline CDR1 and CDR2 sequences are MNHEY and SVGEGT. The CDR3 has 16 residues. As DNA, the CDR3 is TGTGCCAGCAGTTTCCGAGAGACTAGCGGGGGGTACGAGCAGTACTTC. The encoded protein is CASSFRETSGGYEQYF.

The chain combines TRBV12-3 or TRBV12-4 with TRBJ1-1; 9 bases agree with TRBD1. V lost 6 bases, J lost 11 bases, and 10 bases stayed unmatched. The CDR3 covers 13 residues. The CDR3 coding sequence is TGTGCCAGCAGCCAGGGACAGGGTTGGGGGGCTTTCTTT. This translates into CASSQGQGWGAFF.

This chain's CDR3 is CASSLGLNTEAFF. CDR3 nucleotide sequence: TGTGCCAGCAGTTTGGGTCTGAACACTGAAGCTTTCTTT. V usage is TRBV27 and J usage is TRBJ1-1; D is uncertain. The CDR3 length is 13 residues. Trimming took off 3 bases at V and 0 bases at J, with 5 bases between the two ends. In germline, CDR1 is MNHEY, CDR2 SMNVEV (reference sequence).

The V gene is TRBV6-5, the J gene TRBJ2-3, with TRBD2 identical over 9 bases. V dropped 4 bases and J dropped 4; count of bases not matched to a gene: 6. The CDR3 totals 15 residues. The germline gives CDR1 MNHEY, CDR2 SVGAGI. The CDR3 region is CASSSTSGGSDTQYF. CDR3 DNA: TGTGCCAGCAGTTCGACTAGCGGAGGATCAGATACGCAGTATTTT.

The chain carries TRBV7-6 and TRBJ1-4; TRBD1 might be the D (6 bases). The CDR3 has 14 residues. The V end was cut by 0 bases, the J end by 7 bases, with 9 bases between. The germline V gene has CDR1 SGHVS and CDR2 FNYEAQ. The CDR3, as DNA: TGTGCCAGCAGCTTAGCGGGGGCCGGTGAAAAACTGTTTTTT. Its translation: CASSLAGAGEKLFF.

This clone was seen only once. This chain's CDR3 is CASGSRQGYILDAFF. CDR3 nucleotide sequence: TGTGCCAGCGGCAGTAGACAGGGTTATATTTTGGATGCTTTCTTT. The chain joins TRBV27 to TRBJ1-1; the match to TRBD1 covers 7 bases. The junction had 20 bases not matched to a gene; V was cut back by 8 bases and J by 11 bases. CDR3 length: 15 amino acids. Germline assignment: CDR1 MNHEY and CDR2 SMNVEV (reference sequence).

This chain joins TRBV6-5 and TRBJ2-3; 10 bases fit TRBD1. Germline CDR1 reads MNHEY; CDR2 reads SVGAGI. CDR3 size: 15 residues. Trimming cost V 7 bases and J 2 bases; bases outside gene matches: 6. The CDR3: CASTEGTGDTDTQYF. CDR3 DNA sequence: TGTGCCAGCACCGAGGGGACAGGGGACACAGATACGCAGTATTTT.

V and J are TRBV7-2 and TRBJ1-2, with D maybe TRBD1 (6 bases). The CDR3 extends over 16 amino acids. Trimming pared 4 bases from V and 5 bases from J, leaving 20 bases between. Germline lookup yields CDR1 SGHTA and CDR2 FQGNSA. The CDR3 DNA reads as TGTGCCAGCAGCTACCCGGGCCGCAGGGGAGTATATGGCTACACCTTC. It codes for CASSYPGRRGVYGYTF.

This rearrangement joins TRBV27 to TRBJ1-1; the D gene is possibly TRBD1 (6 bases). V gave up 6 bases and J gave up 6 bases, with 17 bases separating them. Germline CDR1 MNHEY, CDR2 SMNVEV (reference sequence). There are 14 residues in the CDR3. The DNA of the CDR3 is TGTGCCAGCAGGGTGGACAGCCTGAAGGCTGAAGCTTTCTTT. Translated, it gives CASRVDSLKAEAFF.

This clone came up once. CDR3 sequence: CASSLGLRKKLFF. For the CDR3, the DNA is TGTGCCAGCAGTTTAGGGTTAAGGAAAAAACTGTTTTTT. This chain connects TRBV12-3 or TRBV12-4 to TRBJ1-4; D is unresolved. The CDR3 extends over 13 amino acids. The V end was cut by 1 base, the J end by 9 bases, with 9 bases between.

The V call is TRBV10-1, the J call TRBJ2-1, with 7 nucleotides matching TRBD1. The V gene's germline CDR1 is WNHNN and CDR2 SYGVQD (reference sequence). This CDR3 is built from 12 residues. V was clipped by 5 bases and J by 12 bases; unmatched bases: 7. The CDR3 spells CASSTGQVGQFF. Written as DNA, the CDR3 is TGCGCCAGCAGTACCGGACAGGTAGGGCAGTTCTTC.

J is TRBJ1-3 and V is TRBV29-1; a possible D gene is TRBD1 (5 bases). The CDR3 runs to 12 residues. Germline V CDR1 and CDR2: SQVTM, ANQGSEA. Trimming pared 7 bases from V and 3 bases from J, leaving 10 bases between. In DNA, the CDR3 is TGCAGCGCTATTAGGGGTGGAAACACCATATATTTT. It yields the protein CSAIRGGNTIYF. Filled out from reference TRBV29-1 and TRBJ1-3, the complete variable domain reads SAVISQKPSRDICQRGTSLTIQCQVDSQVTMMFWYRQQPGQSLTLIATANQGSEATYESGFVIDKFPISRPNLTFSTLTVSNMSPEDSSIYLCSAIRGGNTIYFGEGSWLTVV.

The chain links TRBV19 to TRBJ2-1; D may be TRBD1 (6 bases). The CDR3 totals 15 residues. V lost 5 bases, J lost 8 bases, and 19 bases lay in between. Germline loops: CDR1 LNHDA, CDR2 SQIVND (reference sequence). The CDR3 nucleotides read TGTGCCAGTAGTGAGACAGGTCTCTCAGAGGATGAGCAGTTCTTC. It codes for CASSETGLSEDEQFF.

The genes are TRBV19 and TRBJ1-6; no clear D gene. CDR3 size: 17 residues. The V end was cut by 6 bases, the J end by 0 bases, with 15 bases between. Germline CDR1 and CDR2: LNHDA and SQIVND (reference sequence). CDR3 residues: CASRNTGGSSYNSPLHF. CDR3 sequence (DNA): TGTGCCAGTAGGAATACGGGCGGGAGCTCCTATAATTCACCCCTCCACTTT.

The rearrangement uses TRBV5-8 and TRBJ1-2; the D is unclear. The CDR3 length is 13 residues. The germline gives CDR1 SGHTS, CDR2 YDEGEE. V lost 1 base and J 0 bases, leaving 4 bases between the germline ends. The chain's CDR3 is CASSLPPNYGYTF. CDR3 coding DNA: TGTGCCAGCAGCTTGCCTCCTAACTATGGCTACACCTTC.

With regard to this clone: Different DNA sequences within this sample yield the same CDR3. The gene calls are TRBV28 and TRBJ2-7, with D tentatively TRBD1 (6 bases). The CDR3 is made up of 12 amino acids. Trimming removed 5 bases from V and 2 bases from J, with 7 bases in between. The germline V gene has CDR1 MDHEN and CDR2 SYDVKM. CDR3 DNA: TGTGCCAGCAGTGGACAGACCTACGAGCAGTACTTC. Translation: CASSGQTYEQYF.

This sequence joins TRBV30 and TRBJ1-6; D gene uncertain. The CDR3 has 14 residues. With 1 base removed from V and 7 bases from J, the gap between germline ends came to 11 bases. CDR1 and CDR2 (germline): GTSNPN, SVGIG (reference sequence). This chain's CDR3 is CAWSGRGRNSPLHF. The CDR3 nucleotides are TGTGCCTGGAGTGGACGAGGGAGGAATTCACCCCTCCACTTT.

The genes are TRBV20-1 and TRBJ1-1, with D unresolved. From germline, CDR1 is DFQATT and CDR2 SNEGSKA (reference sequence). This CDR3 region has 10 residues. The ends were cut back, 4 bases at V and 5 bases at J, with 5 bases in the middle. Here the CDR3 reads CSATRTEAFF. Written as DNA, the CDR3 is TGCAGTGCTACCAGGACTGAAGCTTTCTTT.

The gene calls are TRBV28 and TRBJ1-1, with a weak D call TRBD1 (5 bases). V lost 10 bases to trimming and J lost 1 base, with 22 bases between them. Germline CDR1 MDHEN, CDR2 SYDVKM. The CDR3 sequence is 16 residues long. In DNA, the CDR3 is TGTGCCACCTCCCTTCCCGGCCGACAGTGGAACACTGAAGCTTTCTTT. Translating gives CATSLPGRQWNTEAFF.

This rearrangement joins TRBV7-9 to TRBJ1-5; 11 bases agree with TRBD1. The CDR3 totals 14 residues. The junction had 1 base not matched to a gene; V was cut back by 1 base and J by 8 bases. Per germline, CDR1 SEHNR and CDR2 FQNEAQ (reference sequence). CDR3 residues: CASSLVGQGEPQHF. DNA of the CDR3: TGTGCCAGCAGCTTAGTGGGACAGGGGGAGCCCCAGCATTTT. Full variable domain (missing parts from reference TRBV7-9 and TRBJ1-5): DTGVSQNPRHKITKRGQNVTFRCDPISEHNRLYWYRQTLGQGPEFLTYFQNEAQLEKSRLLSDRFSAERPKGSFSTLEIQRTEQGDSAMYLCASSLVGQGEPQHFGDGTRLSIL.

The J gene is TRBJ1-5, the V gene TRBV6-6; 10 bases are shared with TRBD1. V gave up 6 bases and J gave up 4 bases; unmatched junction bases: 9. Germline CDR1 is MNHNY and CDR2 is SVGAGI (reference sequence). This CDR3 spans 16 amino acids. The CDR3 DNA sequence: TGTGCCAGCAGAGTGGTCGGGACAGGGGATAATCAGCCCCAGCATTTT. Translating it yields CASRVVGTGDNQPQHF.

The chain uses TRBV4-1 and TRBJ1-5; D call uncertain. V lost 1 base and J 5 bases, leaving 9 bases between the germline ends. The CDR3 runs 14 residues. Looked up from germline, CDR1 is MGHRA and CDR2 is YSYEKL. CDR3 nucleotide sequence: TGCGCCAGCAGCCAAGCGACACCCGATCAGCCCCAGCATTTT. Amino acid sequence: CASSQATPDQPQHF.